The sequence of this TCR beta chain was determined in a study of blood T cell repertoires in COVID-19. This clone was seen only once. Trimming took off 2 bases at V and 2 bases at J, with 14 bases between the two ends. Germline-derived CDR1 and CDR2 are SGHNT and YYREEE (reference sequence). There are 16 residues in the CDR3. In the original analysis: Amplification of reference gene primers was used by the study to estimate nucleated cell counts. TCRdb's copy holds only in-frame clones and misses some; the assay was immunoSEQ multiplex PCR. V, J and clone size are taken as reported in that table, and D and trimming were inferred from the DNA itself. The sample includes approximately 360,000 clones, 89% of them seen just once.

The V call is TRBV5-4, the J call TRBJ1-3, with D possibly matching TRBD1 (6 bases). Sequencing was done on a sample of peripheral blood. The sequence was collected from a man aged 35 to 55 with acute or convalescent COVID-19. In DNA, the CDR3 is TGTGCCAGCAGCTTACTACAGGGTATAGCTGGAAACACCATATATTTT. The encoded protein is CASSLLQGIAGNTIYF.